A single T cell receptor beta chain is shown here with its context. Its antigen remains unidentified. Deletions cut 3 bases from V and 0 bases from J, with 12 bases between. There are 15 residues in the CDR3. Germline values: CDR1 SGHDT, CDR2 YYEEEE. The repertoire was sequenced with immunoSEQ multiplex PCR; TCRdb's copy has only in-frame clones and lacks some. Of nearly 110,000 clones listed, just over 90% are singletons. The entry originates in a study of T cell responses to AZD1222 COVID-19 vaccine. Study observations and caveats: Clonal diversity may have been underestimated, and the donors were mostly white British, with more females than males. Nearly half of unique spike-specific TCRs reportedly avoided B.1.351 and B.1.1.7 mutated regions. The breadth and depth of Spike-specific TCRs increased once two AZD1222 doses had been given. Repertoires in all cases were sampled only once the peak T cell response had passed.

The source of this sequence is an adult who received the AZD1222 COVID-19 vaccine. The V gene is TRBV5-6, the J gene TRBJ1-1; no clear D gene. The input for sequencing was peripheral blood, taken 28 days after the second AZD1222 dose. The CDR3 region is CASSSKGDMNTEAFF. CDR3 nucleotides: TGTGCCAGCAGCTCCAAGGGAGATATGAACACTGAAGCTTTCTTT. Filled out from reference TRBV5-6 and TRBJ1-1, the complete variable domain reads DAGVTQSPTHLIKTRGQQVTLRCSPKSGHDTVSWYQQALGQGPQFIFQYYEEEERQRGNFPDRFSGHQFPNYSSELNVNALLLGDSALYLCASSSKGDMNTEAFFGQGTRLTVV.